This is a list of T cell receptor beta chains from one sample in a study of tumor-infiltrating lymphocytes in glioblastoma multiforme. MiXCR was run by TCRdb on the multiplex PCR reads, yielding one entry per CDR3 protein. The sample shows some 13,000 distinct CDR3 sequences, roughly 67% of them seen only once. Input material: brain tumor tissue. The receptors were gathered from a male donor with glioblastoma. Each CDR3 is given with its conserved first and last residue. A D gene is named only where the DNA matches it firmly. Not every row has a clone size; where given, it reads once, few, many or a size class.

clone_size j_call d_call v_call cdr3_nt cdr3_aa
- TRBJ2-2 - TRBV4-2 TGTGCCAGCAGCCAAGAGAAGAAGATCGGGGAGCTGCTTTTT CASSQEKKIGELLF
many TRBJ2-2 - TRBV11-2 TGTGCCAGCAGCCCCGGGACATTCGCGAACACCGGGGAGCTGTTTTTT CASSPGTFANTGELFF
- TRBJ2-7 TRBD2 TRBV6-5 TGTCCTAGCAGTTACGGGATAAGCGGGGGAATGTACGAGCAGTACTTC CPSSYGISGGMYEQYF
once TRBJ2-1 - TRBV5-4 TGTGCCAGCCTCCCACAGGGGAGGAATGAGCAGTTCTTC CASLPQGRNEQFF
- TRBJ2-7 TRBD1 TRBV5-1 TGTGCCAGCAGCACGGGACAGGGTCCCTACGAGCAGTACTTC CASSTGQGPYEQYF
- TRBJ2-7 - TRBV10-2 TGCACCAGCAGTGACGAGGGCTACGAGCAATACTTC CTSSDEGYEQYF
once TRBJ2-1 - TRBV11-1 TGTGCCAGCTTAATTGGGGATGAGCAGTTCTTC CASLIGDEQFF
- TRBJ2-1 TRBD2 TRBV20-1 TGCAGTGTTACTAGCGGGAGTTGGGAGCAGTTCTTC CSVTSGSWEQFF
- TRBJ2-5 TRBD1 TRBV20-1 TGCAATGCTAGAGGAGGTTCCAGGGGGTCAGAGACCCAGTACTTC CNARGGSRGSETQYF
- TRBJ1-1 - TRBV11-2 TGTGCCAGCACGAGGATGAGGATACAGAACACTGAATCTTTCTTT CASTRMRIQNTESFF
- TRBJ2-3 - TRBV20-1 TGCAGTGCTTACCCGGCTAACGGGATAGCAGATACGCAGTATTTT CSAYPANGIADTQYF
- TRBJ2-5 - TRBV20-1 TGCAGTGCTAGAGAAGGTTCTAGGGGGGCAGCGACCCAGTATTTC CSAREGSRGAATQYF
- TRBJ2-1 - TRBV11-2 TGTGCCAGCAGCTCGACCCACAGGGATGAGCAGTTCTTC CASSSTHRDEQFF
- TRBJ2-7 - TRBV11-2 TGTGCCAGCAGCTTCCCGGGAGACGAGCAGTACTTC CASSFPGDEQYF
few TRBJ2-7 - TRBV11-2 TGTGCCAGCAGCGTCTCCAGCCTAGCACTACACGAGCAGTACTTC CASSVSSLALHEQYF
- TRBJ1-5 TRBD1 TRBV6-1 TGTGCCAGCACCCTGAGGACAGGGGGCTCGATAAGCAATCAGCCCCAGCATTTT CASTLRTGGSISNQPQHF
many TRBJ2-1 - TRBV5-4 TGTGCCAGCAGCCTAAGTCAGACCCACAATGAGCAGTTCTTC CASSLSQTHNEQFF
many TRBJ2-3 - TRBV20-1 TGCAGTACTCAGCGCACAGATACGCAGTATTTT CSTQRTDTQYF
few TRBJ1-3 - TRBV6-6 TGTGCCAGCAGTTTGGGCAGGGGCTATGGAAACACCATATATTTT CASSLGRGYGNTIYF
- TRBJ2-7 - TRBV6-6 TGTGCCAGCAGTTCCCCTACTTGCGGGAACTCCTACGAACAGTACTTC CASSSPTCGNSYEQYF
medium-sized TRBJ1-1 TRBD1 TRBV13 TGTGCCAGCAACACAGGGGCAACGAACACTGAAGCTTTCTTT CASNTGATNTEAFF
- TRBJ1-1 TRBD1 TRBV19 TGTGCCATTAGTCCGGGACAGATCGAGGCTGAAGCTTTCTTT CAISPGQIEAEAFF
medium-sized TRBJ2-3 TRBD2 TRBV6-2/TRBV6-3 TGTGCCAGCAGAAGAAGCGGGAGAGGTGATACGCAGTATTTT CASRRSGRGDTQYF
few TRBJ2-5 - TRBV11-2 TGTGCCAGCAGCCCGACTATTACCCAAGAGACCCAGTACTTC CASSPTITQETQYF
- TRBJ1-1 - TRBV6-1 TGTGCCAGCAGTTCAGGCCGAAGGTCCACTGAAGCTTTCTTT CASSSGRRSTEAFF
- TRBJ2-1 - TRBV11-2 TGTGCCAGCAGCTTAACCCATAACAATGAGCAGTTCTTC CASSLTHNNEQFF
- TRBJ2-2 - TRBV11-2 TGTGCCAGGACCCCCTCATTCGGCCAAGGGCTATCGGTAAACACCTGGGAGCTGTTTTTT CARTPSFGQGLSVNTWELFF
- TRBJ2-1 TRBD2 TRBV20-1 TGCAGTGCTAGTGCGGGAGGATCCTACAATGAGCAGTTCTTC CSASAGGSYNEQFF
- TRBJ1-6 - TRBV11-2 TGTGCCAGCAGCTTACCGGGGCTGGCCGCCGGGGGTGCTGTGAGGTCACCCCTCCACTTT CASSLPGLAAGGAVRSPLHF
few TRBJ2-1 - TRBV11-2 TGTGCCAGCAGCTTGCTCAATAGCGGTTCTCACAATGAGCAGTTCTTC CASSLLNSGSHNEQFF
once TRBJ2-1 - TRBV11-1 TGTGCCAGCAGATCGGCTGATACAGGGCGGAATGAGCAGTTCTTC CASRSADTGRNEQFF
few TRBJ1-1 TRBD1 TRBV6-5 TGTGCCAGCACCCCTTACGGACAGGGAGAGGGTGAAGCTTTCTTT CASTPYGQGEGEAFF
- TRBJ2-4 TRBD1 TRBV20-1 TGCAGTGCTAGAGACCCGGACAGGGGGATTCGGAAAATCAAAAACATTCAGAACTTC CSARDPDRGIRKIKNIQNF
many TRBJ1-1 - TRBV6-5 TGTGCCAGCAGTTACTCGAACACTGAAGCTTTCTTT CASSYSNTEAFF
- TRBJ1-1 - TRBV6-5 TGTGCCAGCAGTTATCAGATGGCAAGTACCGAAGCTTTCTTC CASSYQMASTEAFF
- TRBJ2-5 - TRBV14 TGTACCAGCAGCCAAGAACGGACTTGGGTGACCCAGTACTTC CTSSQERTWVTQYF
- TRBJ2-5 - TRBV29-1 TGCAGCGTTGAGTCGACTGGCTTAGGGGAGACCAAGTACTTC CSVESTGLGETKYF
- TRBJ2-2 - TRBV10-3 TGTGCCATCAGAGGGACGGTGAACACCGGGGAGCTGTTTTTT CAIRGTVNTGELFF
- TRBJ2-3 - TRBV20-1 TGCAGTGCTATCGACTATACGACGACAGATACGCAGTATTTT CSAIDYTTTDTQYF
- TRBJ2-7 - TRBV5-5 TGTGCCAGCAGCCGGTCTCTGTACGAGCAGTACTTC CASSRSLYEQYF
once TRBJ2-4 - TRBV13 TGTGCCAGCAGATCAACGGGACAACGGCAAAACATTCAGTACTTC CASRSTGQRQNIQYF
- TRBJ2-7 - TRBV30 TGTCCCTGGAACCTCCCGGGACACTTCTACGAGCAGTACTTC CPWNLPGHFYEQYF
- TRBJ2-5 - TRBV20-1 TGCAGTGCTGGAGGACTAACTACCCAAGAGACCCAGTACTTC CSAGGLTTQETQYF
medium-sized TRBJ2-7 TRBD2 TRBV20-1 TGCAGTGCTAGAAACCTAGCGGATAAGTGGGAGCAGTACTTC CSARNLADKWEQYF
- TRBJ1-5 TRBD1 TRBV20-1 TGCAGTGCTAGAGCCAAAGGACAGGGGATGGATCAGCCCCAGCATTTT CSARAKGQGMDQPQHF
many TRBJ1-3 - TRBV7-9 TGTGCCAGCAGCTTTTATCGGGGGACTGGAAACACCATATATTTT CASSFYRGTGNTIYF
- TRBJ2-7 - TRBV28 TGTGCCTGCGCCTCGTCCTACGAGCAGTACTTC CACASSYEQYF
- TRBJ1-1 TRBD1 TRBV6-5 TGTGCCAGCCTTCCGACAGGGGCTAACACTAAAGCTTCCTTT CASLPTGANTKASF
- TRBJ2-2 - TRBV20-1 TGCAGTGTACGAGCGGACAGCGGGGAGCTGTTTTTT CSVRADSGELFF
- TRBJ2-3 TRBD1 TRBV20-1 TGCAGTGCCCTACGGACAGGTATGACCTTTAATACGCAGTATTTT CSALRTGMTFNTQYF
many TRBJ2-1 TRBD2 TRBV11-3 TGTGCCAGCAGCATGACTAGCGGGATTTACAATGAGCAGTTCTTC CASSMTSGIYNEQFF
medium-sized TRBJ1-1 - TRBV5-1 TGCGCCAGCAGCTTTTTGGGTACTGAAGCTTTCTTT CASSFLGTEAFF
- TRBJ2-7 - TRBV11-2 TGTGCCAGCATGAAAATTCGGGGGGCCGAGCAGTACTTC CASMKIRGAEQYF
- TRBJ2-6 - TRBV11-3 TGTGCCAGTTCAGGGACCGGGGCCAACGTCCTGACTTTC CASSGTGANVLTF
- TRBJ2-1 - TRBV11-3 TGTGATAGCATCTACGGGGCGAACAATGAGCAGTTCTTC CDSIYGANNEQFF
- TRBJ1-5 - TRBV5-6 TGTGCCAGCAGCTCGTTAGGGGGACTGAATCAGCCGCAGCGTTTT CASSSLGGLNQPQRF